Included here is one T cell receptor beta chain sequence, with context. Roughly 10 milliliters was the volume of peripheral blood drawn from each donor. With a J-beta primer mix and a sample-barcoded 5' primer, a second PCR ran about 6 to 11 cycles. TCRdb reanalysed the 5' RACE reads using MiXCR and keeps one entry per CDR3 protein. The sample lists more than 550,000 distinct CDR3 sequences, 22% occurring once. This record comes from a study of blood T cells in healthy people across ages. This CDR3 region has 12 residues. The germline CDR1 and CDR2 sequences are LGHDT and YNNKEL (reference sequence). Trimming at V came to 7 bases and at J to 6 bases, leaving 2 bases not matched to a gene.

This chain joins TRBV3-1 and TRBJ2-5; 10 bases agree with TRBD1. Sequenced input: blood. The sequence came from a man between 65 and 79 years old in good health. The CDR3 reads CASMTGGKTQYF. The CDR3 DNA reads as TGTGCCAGCATGACAGGGGGCAAGACCCAGTACTTC.